The TCR beta chain under discussion was sequenced for a study of T cells in Graves' hyperthyroidism and ophthalmopathy. Study results and limitations: Clonotypes that were expanded in thyroid above 0.001 mostly appeared in blood too.

Germline CDR1 reads MNHEY; CDR2 reads SMNVEV (reference sequence). V lost 0 bases and J lost 14, with 8 bases in between. The CDR3 is 12 amino acids. This clonotype was recorded only once. Its antigen is not known. The CDR3 regions of TCR beta were amplified from RNA transcripts. First-round RT-PCR of the TCR CDR3 relied on the HTBI primer set. TCRdb used MiXCR to reprocess the multiplex PCR reads, holding one entry per CDR3 protein. The table records hundreds of thousands of distinct CDR3 sequences, roughly 40% of them present only once. The chain recombines TRBV27 with TRBJ1-6; D call uncertain. The specimen sequenced was blood. This clonotype was obtained from a man in his late teens or twenties with Graves' hyperthyroidism. The DNA for the CDR3 is TGTGCCAGCAGTTTATCGACTGGGGCCCTCCACTTT. It encodes CASSLSTGALHF.